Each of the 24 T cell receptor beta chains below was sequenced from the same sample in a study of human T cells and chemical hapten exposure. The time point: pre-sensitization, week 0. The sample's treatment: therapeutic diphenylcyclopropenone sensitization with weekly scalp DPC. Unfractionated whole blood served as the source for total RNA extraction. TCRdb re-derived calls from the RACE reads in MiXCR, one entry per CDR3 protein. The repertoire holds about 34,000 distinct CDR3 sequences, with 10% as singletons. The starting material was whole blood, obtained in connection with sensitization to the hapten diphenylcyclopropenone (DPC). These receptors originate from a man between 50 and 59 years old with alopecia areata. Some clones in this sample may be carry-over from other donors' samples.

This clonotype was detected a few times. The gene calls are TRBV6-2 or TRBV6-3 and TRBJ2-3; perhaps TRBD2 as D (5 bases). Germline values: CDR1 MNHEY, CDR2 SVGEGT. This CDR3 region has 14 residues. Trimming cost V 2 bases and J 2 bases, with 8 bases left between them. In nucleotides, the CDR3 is TGTGCCAGCAGTTACACGGAGGTCACAGATACGCAGTATTTT. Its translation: CASSYTEVTDTQYF.

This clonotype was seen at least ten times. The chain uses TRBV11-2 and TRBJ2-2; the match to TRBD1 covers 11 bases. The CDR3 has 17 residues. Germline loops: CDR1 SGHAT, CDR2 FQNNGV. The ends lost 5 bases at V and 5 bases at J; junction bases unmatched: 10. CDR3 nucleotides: TGTGCCAGCAGCGCTACCCTGGGACAGGGGGTAACCGGGGAGCTGTTTTTT. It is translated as CASSATLGQGVTGELFF.

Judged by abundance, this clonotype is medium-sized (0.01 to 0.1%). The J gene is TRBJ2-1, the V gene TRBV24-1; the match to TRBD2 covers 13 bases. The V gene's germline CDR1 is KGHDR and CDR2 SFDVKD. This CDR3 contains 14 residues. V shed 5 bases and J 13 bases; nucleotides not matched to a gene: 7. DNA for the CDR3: TGTGCCACCAGTGGTACGGGACTAGCGGGAAAACAGTTCTTC. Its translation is CATSGTGLAGKQFF.

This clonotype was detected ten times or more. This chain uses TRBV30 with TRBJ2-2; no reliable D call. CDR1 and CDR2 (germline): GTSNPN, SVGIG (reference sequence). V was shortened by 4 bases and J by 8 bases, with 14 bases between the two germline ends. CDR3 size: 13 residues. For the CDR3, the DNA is TGTGCCTGGAACTTGGAATTCCCAGGGGAGCTGTTTTTT. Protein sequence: CAWNLEFPGELFF.

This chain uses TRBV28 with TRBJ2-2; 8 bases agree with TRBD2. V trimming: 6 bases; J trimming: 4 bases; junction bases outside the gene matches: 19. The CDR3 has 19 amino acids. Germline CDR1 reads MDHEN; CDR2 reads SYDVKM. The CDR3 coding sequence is TGTGCCAGCAGGGGGGGATGGCAAGGCGGGAGGTACACCACCGGGGAGCTGTTTTTT. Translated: CASRGGWQGGRYTTGELFF.

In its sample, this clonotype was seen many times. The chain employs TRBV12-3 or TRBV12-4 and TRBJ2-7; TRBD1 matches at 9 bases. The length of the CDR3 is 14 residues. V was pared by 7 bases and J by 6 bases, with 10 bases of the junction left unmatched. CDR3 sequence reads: CASTTTGGGGEQYF. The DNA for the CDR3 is TGTGCCAGCACGACGACAGGGGGTGGAGGCGAGCAGTACTTC.

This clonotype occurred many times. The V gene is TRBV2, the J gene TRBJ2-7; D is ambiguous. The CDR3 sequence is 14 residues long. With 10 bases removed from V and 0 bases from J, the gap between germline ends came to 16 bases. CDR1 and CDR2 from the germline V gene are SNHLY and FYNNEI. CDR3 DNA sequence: TGTGCCATCGGCCCGGACCGCAGCTCCTACGAGCAGTACTTC. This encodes CAIGPDRSSYEQYF.

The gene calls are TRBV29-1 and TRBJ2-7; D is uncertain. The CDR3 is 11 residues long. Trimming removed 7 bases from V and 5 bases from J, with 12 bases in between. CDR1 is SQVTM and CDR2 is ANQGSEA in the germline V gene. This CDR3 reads CSGQRAHEQYF. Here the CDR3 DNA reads TGCAGCGGCCAAAGAGCCCACGAGCAGTACTTC.

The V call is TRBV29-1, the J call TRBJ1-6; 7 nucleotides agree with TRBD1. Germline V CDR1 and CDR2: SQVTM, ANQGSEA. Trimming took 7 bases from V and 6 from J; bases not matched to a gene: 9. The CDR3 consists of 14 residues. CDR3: CSAREGQLNSPLHF. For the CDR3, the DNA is TGCAGCGCCAGGGAGGGACAGCTTAATTCACCCCTCCACTTT. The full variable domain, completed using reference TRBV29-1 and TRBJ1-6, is SAVISQKPSRDICQRGTSLTIQCQVDSQVTMMFWYRQQPGQSLTLIATANQGSEATYESGFVIDKFPISRPNLTFSTLTVSNMSPEDSSIYLCSAREGQLNSPLHFGNGTRLTVT.

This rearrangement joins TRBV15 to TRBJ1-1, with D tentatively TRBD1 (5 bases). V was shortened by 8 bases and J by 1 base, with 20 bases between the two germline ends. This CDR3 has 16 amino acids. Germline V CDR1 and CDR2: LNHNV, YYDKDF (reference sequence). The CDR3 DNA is TGTGCCACCCAACACTGGGAGCCAGGGAGGAACACTGAAGCTTTCTTT. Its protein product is CATQHWEPGRNTEAFF.

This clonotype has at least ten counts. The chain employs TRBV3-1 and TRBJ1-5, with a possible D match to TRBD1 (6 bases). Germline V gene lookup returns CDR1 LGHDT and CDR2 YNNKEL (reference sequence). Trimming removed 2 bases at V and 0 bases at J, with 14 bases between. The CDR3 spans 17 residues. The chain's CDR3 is CASSQSDRRHSNQPQHF. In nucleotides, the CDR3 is TGTGCCAGCAGCCAATCCGACAGGAGACATAGCAATCAGCCCCAGCATTTT.

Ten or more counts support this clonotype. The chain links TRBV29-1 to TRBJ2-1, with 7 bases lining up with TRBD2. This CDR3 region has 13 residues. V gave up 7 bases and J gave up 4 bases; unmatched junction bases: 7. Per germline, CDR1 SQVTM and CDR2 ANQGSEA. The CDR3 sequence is CSGSGGIYNEQFF. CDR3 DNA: TGCAGCGGTTCCGGGGGGATATACAATGAGCAGTTCTTC.

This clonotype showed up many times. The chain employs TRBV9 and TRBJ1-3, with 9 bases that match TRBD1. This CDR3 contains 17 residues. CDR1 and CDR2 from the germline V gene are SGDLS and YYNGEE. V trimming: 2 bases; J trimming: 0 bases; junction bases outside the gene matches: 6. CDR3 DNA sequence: TGTGCCAGCAGCGTTCGGACAGGGGCTAGCTCTGGAAACACCATATATTTT. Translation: CASSVRTGASSGNTIYF.

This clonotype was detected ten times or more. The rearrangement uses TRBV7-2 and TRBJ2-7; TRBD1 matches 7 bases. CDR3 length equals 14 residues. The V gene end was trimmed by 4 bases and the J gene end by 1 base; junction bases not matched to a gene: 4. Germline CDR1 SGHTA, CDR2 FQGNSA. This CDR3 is CASSSQTGSYEQYF. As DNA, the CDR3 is TGTGCCAGCAGCTCCCAGACAGGGTCCTACGAGCAGTACTTC.

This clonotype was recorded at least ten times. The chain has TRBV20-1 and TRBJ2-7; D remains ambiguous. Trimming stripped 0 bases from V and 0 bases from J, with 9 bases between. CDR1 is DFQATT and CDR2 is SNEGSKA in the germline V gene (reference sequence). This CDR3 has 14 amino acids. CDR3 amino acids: CSARDFTSSYEQYF. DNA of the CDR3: TGCAGTGCTAGAGATTTTACCAGCTCCTACGAGCAGTACTTC.

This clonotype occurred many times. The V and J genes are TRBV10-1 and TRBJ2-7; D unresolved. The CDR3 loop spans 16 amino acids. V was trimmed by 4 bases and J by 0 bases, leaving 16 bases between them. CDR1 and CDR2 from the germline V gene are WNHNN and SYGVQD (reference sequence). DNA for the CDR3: TGCGCCAGCAGTGGGCAGGTGGTCTGGGTCTCCTACGAGCAGTACTTC. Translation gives CASSGQVVWVSYEQYF.

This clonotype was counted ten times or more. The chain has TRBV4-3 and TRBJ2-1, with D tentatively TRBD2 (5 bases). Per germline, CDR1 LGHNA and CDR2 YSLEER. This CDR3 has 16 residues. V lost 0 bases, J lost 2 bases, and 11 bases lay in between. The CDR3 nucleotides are TGCGCCAGCAGCCAAGAGACTAATCACCCCTACAATGAGCAGTTCTTC. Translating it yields CASSQETNHPYNEQFF.

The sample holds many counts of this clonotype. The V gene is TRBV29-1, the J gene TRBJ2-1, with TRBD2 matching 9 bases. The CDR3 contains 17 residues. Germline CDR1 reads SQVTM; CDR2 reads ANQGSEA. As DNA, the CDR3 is TGCAGAGTAGCTGATGCGGGAGGGCCCAACCGGTACAATGAGCAGTTCTTC. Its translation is CRVADAGGPNRYNEQFF.

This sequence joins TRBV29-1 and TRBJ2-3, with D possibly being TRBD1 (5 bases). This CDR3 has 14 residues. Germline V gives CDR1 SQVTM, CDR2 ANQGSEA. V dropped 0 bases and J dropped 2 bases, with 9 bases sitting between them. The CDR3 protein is CSVEDQGYTDTQYF. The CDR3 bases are TGCAGCGTTGAAGACCAGGGCTACACAGATACGCAGTATTTT.

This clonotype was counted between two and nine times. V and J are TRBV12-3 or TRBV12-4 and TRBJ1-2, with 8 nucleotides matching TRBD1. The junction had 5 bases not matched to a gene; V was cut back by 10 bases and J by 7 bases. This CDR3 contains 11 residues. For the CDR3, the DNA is TGTGCCATCACAACAGGGGGTGGCTACACCTTC. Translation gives CAITTGGGYTF.

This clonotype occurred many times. The CDR3 region has the DNA TGCGCCAGCAGCCAAGAGGGTAGCGGGAGACAGGAGCAGTTCTTC. This translates into CASSQEGSGRQEQFF. The rearrangement joins TRBV4-1 to TRBJ2-1; 9 bases are shared with TRBD2. V dropped 0 bases and J dropped 10; count of bases not matched to a gene: 7. The CDR3 covers 15 residues. Germline V gives CDR1 MGHRA, CDR2 YSYEKL.

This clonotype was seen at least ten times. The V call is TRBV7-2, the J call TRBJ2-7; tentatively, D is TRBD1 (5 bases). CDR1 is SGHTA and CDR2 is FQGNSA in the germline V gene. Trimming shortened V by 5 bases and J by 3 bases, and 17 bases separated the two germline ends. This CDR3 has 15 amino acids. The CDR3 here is CASSPGPQGIYEQYF. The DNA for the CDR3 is TGTGCCAGCAGCCCAGGACCTCAGGGTATCTACGAGCAGTACTTC.

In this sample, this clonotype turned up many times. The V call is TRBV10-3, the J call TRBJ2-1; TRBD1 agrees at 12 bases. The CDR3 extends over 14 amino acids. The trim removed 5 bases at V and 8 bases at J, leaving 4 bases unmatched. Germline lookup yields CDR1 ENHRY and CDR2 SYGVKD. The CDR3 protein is CAISPGTGGYEQFF. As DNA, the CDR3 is TGTGCCATCAGTCCCGGGACAGGGGGCTATGAGCAGTTCTTC.

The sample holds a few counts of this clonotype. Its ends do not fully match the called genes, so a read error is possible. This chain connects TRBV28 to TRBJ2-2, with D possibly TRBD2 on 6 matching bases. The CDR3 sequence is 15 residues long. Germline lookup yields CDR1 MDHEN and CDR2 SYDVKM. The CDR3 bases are TGTGCCAGCAGTTTGCGGCTAGCGAAAACCGGGGAGCTGTTTTTT. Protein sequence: CASSLRLAKTGELFF.